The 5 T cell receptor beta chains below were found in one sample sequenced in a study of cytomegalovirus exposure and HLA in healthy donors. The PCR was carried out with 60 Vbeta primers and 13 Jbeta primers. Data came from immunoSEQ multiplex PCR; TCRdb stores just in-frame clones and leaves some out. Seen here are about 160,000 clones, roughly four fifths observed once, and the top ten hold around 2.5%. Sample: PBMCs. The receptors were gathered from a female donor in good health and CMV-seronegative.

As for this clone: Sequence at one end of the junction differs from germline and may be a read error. The CDR3 sequence: CASSRGAGTEAFF. CDR3 sequence (DNA): TGTGCTAGCAGCCGGGGTGCTGGGACTGAAGCTTTCTTT. This chain links TRBV7-7 with TRBJ1-1; D ambiguous. The CDR3 extends over 13 amino acids. Germline V gives CDR1 SSHAT, CDR2 FNYEAQ (reference sequence). Full variable domain (rest looked up from reference TRBV7-7 and TRBJ1-1): GAGVSQSPRYKVTKRGQDVTLRCDPISSHATLYWYQQALGQGPEFLTYFNYEAQPDKSGLPSDRFSAERPEGSISTLTIQRTEQRDSAMYRCASSRGAGTEAFFGQGTRLTVV.

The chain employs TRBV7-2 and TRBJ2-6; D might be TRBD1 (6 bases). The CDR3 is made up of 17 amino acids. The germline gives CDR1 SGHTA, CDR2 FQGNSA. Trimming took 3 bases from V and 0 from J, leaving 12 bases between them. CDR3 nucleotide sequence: TGTGCCAGCAGCTTGATGGGACAATCCTCTGGGGCCAACGTCCTGACTTTC. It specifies CASSLMGQSSGANVLTF.

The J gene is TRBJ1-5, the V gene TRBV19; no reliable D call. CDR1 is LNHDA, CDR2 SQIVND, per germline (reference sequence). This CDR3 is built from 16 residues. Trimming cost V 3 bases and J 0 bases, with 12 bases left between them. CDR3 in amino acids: CASSIPGVFSNQPQHF. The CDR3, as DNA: TGTGCCAGTAGTATCCCCGGGGTCTTTAGCAATCAGCCCCAGCATTTT.

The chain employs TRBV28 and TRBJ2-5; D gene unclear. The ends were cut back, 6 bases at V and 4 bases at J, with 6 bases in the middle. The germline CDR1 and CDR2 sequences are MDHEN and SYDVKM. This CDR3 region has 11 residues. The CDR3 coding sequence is TGTGCCAGCAGGTTGCGAGAGACCCAGTACTTC. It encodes CASRLRETQYF. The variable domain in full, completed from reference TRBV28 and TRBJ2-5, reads DVKVTQSSRYLVKRTGEKVFLECVQDMDHENMFWYRQDPGLGLRLIYFSYDVKMKEKGDIPEGYSVSREKKERFSLILESASTNQTSMYLCASRLRETQYFGPGTRLLVL.

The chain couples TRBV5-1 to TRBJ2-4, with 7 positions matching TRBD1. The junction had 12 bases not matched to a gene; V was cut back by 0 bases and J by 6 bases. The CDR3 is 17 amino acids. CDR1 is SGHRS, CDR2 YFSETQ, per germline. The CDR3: CASSLAGTGVNSNIQYF. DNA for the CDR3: TGCGCCAGCAGCTTGGCCGGTACAGGGGTCAACTCAAACATTCAGTACTTC.